This T cell receptor (beta chain) appears in the sequencing data of a study of T-cell reconstitution after alpha-beta-depleted transplantation in children. CDR1 and CDR2 (germline): SQVTM, ANQGSEA. Trimming took off 5 bases at V and 2 bases at J, with 9 bases between the two ends. The CDR3 sequence is 12 residues long. It was with unique molecular identifiers that the TCRbeta library was prepared. MiXCR, applied by TCRdb to the PCR reads, yields one record per CDR3 protein. The table lists around 340,000 distinct CDR3 sequences, more than 10% of them singletons. This receptor was identified in a human donor who donated a stem cell graft to a child with Fanconi anemia. Sequenced material: PBMCs, taken from the stem cell graft. The rearrangement uses TRBV29-1 and TRBJ2-5, with D unclear. CDR3 sequence reads: CSVRVQQETQYF. The DNA for the CDR3 is TGCAGCGTTAGGGTGCAACAAGAGACCCAGTACTTC.